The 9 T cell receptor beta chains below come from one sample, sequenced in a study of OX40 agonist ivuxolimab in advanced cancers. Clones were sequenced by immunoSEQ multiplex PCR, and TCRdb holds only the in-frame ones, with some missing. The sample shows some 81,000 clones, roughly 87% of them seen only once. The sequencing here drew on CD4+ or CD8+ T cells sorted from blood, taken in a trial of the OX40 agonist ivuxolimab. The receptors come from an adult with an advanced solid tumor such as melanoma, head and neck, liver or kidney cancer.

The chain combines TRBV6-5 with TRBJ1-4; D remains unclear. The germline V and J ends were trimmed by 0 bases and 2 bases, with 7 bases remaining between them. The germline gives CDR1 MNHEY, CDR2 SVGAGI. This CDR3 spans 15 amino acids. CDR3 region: CASSYSWATNEKLFF. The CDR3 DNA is TGTGCCAGCAGTTACTCGTGGGCCACTAATGAAAAACTGTTTTTT.

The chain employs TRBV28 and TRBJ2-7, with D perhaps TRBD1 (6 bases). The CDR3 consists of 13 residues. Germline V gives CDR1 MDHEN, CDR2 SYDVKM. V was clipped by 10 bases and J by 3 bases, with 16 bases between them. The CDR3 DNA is TGTGCCACTCGACGGACAGAGAACTACGAGCAGTACTTC. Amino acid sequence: CATRRTENYEQYF.

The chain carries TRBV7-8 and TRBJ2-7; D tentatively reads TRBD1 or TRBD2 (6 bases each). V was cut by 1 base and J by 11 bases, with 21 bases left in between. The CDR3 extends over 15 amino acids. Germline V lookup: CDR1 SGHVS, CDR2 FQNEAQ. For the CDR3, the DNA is TGTGCCAGCAGCTTAGGTTGGGGGGCGAGTAGGGAAAAGTACTTC. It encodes CASSLGWGASREKYF.

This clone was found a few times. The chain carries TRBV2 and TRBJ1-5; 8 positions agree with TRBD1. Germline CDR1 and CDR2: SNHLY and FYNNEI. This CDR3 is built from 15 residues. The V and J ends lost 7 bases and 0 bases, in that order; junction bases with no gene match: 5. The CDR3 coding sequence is TGTGCCAGCACCGGGCAGGGGGCTAGCAATCAGCCCCAGCATTTT. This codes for CASTGQGASNQPQHF.

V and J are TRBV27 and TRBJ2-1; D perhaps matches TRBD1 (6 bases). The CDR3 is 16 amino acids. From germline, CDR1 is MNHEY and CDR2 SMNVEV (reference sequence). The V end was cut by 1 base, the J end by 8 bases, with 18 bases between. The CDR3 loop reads CASSLYGPTRGDEQFF. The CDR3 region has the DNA TGTGCCAGCAGTTTATACGGACCCACCAGGGGCGATGAGCAGTTCTTC.

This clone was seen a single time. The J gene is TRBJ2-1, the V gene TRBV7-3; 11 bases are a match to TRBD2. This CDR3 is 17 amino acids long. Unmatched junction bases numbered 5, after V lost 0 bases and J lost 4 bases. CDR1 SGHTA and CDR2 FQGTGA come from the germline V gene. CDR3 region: CASSLTPSGGIYNEQFF. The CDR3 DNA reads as TGTGCCAGCAGCTTAACGCCTAGCGGGGGGATTTACAATGAGCAGTTCTTC.

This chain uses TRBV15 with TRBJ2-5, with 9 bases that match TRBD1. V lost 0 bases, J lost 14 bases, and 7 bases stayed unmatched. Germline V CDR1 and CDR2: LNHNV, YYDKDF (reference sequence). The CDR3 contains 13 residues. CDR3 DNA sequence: TGTGCCACCAGCAGAGATATCGGGACAGGGTTTTACTTC. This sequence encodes CATSRDIGTGFYF.

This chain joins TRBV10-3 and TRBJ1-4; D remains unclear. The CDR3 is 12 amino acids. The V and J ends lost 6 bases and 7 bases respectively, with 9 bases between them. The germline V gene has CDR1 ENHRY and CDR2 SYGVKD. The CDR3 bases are TGTGCCATCAGCGATCCGGGTGAAAAACTGTTTTTT. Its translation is CAISDPGEKLFF.

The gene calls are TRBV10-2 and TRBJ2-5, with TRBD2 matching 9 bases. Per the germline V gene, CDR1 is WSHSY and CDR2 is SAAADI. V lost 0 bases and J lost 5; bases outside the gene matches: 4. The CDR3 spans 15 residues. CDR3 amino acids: CASSESRAGGETQYF. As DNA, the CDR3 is TGCGCCAGCAGTGAGTCTCGAGCGGGAGGTGAGACCCAGTACTTC.